The next 30 T cell receptor beta chains were all read from a single sample in a study of multiple sclerosis patients with progressive multifocal leukoencephalopathy. Clones were read by immunoSEQ multiplex PCR, and TCRdb kept only the in-frame ones, dropping some. The sample has roughly 34,000 clones, about 90% seen once. This sample's time point: time of PML onset. This specimen consisted of PBMCs, obtained from a patient treated with natalizumab. The receptors come from a human donor with progressive multifocal leukoencephalopathy.

The chain employs TRBV6-6 and TRBJ1-1; D uncertain. The germline V and J ends were trimmed by 4 bases and 8 bases, with 5 bases remaining between them. There are 10 residues in the CDR3. Per germline, CDR1 MNHNY and CDR2 SVGAGI (reference sequence). The CDR3 DNA reads TGTGCCAGCAGTTCCTTGGAAGCTTTCTTT. Translation gives CASSSLEAFF.

This chain links TRBV30 with TRBJ1-2; tentatively, D is TRBD1 (6 bases). Germline loops: CDR1 GTSNPN, CDR2 SVGIG (reference sequence). The V end lost 3 bases, the J end lost 4 bases, and 12 bases lay between the germline ends. There are 13 residues in the CDR3. The CDR3, as DNA: TGTGCCTGGAGCATTCAGGGGTCCTATGGCTACACCTTC. Translating gives CAWSIQGSYGYTF. Complete variable domain (other parts from reference TRBV30 and TRBJ1-2): SQTIHQWPATLVQPVGSPLSLECTVEGTSNPNLYWYRQAAGRGLQLLFYSVGIGQISSEVPQNLSASRPQDRQFILSSKKLLLSDSGFYLCAWSIQGSYGYTFGSGTRLTVV.

This clone was seen more than once but under ten times. The CDR3 nucleotides are TGTGCCAGCAGCGTAGCTACCGAGGGGACCCAGTACTTC. This translates into CASSVATEGTQYF. V gene TRBV9 combines with J gene TRBJ2-5, with D maybe TRBD2 (5 bases). The V gene's germline CDR1 is SGDLS and CDR2 YYNGEE. V was clipped by 0 bases and J by 7 bases, with 10 bases between them. This CDR3 comprises 13 residues.

V is TRBV30 and J is TRBJ1-5; D ambiguous. This CDR3 has 12 amino acids. V was pared by 1 base and J by 7 bases, with 8 bases between. Per the germline V gene, CDR1 is GTSNPN and CDR2 is SVGIG (reference sequence). DNA for the CDR3: TGTGCCTGGAGTGGTCCCAGACAGCCCCAGCATTTT. Translation gives CAWSGPRQPQHF.

This clone showed up just once. DNA of the CDR3: TGTGCCAGCAGTGACCTTCAAACCTCCTCCTACAATGAGCAGTTCTTC. It translates to CASSDLQTSSYNEQFF. V gene TRBV6-1 combines with J gene TRBJ2-1; D call uncertain. CDR3 size: 16 residues. In germline, CDR1 is MNHNS, CDR2 SASEGT. With 3 bases removed from V and 0 bases from J, the gap between germline ends came to 12 bases.

The rearrangement joins TRBV19 to TRBJ2-3, with D possibly TRBD2 on 6 matching bases. The CDR3 covers 16 residues. Per germline, CDR1 LNHDA and CDR2 SQIVND (reference sequence). The V gene lost 3 bases and the J gene lost 0 bases, with 13 bases spanning the gap. CDR3 sequence reads: CASSIQGGISTDTQYF. The DNA of the CDR3 is TGTGCCAGTAGTATCCAGGGAGGTATTAGCACAGATACGCAGTATTTT.

The chain combines TRBV5-1 with TRBJ2-7, with 10 bases fitting TRBD1. CDR1 and CDR2 (germline): SGHRS, YFSETQ. This CDR3 comprises 16 residues. With V trimmed by 4 bases and J by 5 bases, 12 bases remained unmatched. The CDR3 nucleotides are TGCGCCAGCAGCCCTAGGGGACAGGGGAAAGTGAACGAGCAGTACTTC. As protein: CASSPRGQGKVNEQYF.

The genes are TRBV9 and TRBJ2-2; 10 nucleotides line up with TRBD1. V dropped 0 bases and J dropped 3; count of bases not matched to a gene: 5. Germline lookup yields CDR1 SGDLS and CDR2 YYNGEE. CDR3 size: 17 residues. CDR3 amino acids: CASSVGQGARDTGELFF. The DNA of the CDR3 is TGTGCCAGCAGCGTAGGACAGGGGGCGCGGGACACCGGGGAGCTGTTTTTT. The full variable domain, rest sourced from reference TRBV9 and TRBJ2-2, is DSGVTQTPKHLITATGQRVTLRCSPRSGDLSVYWYQQSLDQGLQFLIQYYNGEERAKGNILERFSAQQFPDLHSELNLSSLELGDSALYFCASSVGQGARDTGELFFGEGSRLTVL.

The gene calls are TRBV6-1 and TRBJ2-4, with 12 bases fitting TRBD2. Looked up from germline, CDR1 is MNHNS and CDR2 is SASEGT. This CDR3 has 16 amino acids. V lost 4 bases to trimming and J lost 9 bases; unmatched junction nucleotides: 10. The CDR3 reads CASSATSGSTGSIQYF. The CDR3 coding sequence is TGTGCCAGCAGTGCGACTAGCGGGAGTACTGGAAGCATTCAGTACTTC.

V and J are TRBV5-1 and TRBJ1-1; no reliable D call. V dropped 4 bases and J dropped 4 bases, with 14 bases sitting between them. The CDR3 covers 14 residues. Germline CDR1 and CDR2: SGHRS and YFSETQ. The CDR3 here is CASSLPGAFTEAFF. In nucleotides, the CDR3 is TGCGCCAGCAGCCTGCCGGGTGCTTTCACTGAAGCTTTCTTT.

V and J are TRBV7-2 and TRBJ2-3; D not certain. Germline CDR1 and CDR2: SGHTA and FQGNSA. Trimming left V 7 bases short and J 2 bases short, with 7 bases between. CDR3 size: 12 residues. CDR3: CASNPATDTQYF. CDR3 sequence (DNA): TGTGCCAGCAACCCTGCCACAGATACGCAGTATTTT.

V usage is TRBV14 and J usage is TRBJ1-2, with a weak D call TRBD1 (5 bases). CDR1 and CDR2 (germline): SGHDN, FVKESK. The CDR3 is made up of 18 amino acids. V shed 3 bases and J shed 4 bases, with 24 bases lying between them. The CDR3 loop is CASSHQDRTPYFLYGYTF. As DNA, the CDR3 is TGTGCCAGCAGCCATCAAGACAGAACCCCCTACTTCCTCTATGGCTACACCTTC.

The chain recombines TRBV19 with TRBJ2-5; 10 nucleotides align to TRBD2. Looked up from germline, CDR1 is LNHDA and CDR2 is SQIVND (reference sequence). This CDR3 comprises 13 residues. V lost 5 bases and J lost 5; bases outside the gene matches: 2. The CDR3 coding sequence is TGTGCCAGTAGTTCTAGCGGGAGTGAGACCCAGTACTTC. This encodes CASSSSGSETQYF.

The J gene is TRBJ2-5, the V gene TRBV4-2; D may be TRBD2 (7 bases). Judging by the DNA end, TRBJ2-7 fits better; the J call may be wrong. The CDR3 length is 20 residues. Per germline, CDR1 LGHNA and CDR2 YNFKEQ. CDR3 protein: CASSQEAWAGAGGSSYEQYF. The CDR3 DNA reads as TGTGCCAGCAGCCAAGAAGCTTGGGCGGGGGCCGGGGGTAGCTCCTACGAGCAGTACTTC.

This chain uses TRBV12-5 with TRBJ2-1; perhaps TRBD1 as D (5 bases). Germline assignment: CDR1 LGHNT and CDR2 FRNRAP. The CDR3 covers 15 residues. The V gene lost 5 bases and the J gene lost 5 bases, with 16 bases spanning the gap. The CDR3 reads CASGPPQGLHNEQFF. CDR3 sequence (DNA): TGTGCTAGTGGTCCCCCTCAGGGTCTTCACAATGAGCAGTTCTTC.

Comments on this clone: Distinct nucleotide sequences in the sample also encode this CDR3. This chain joins TRBV14 and TRBJ1-2; the match to TRBD1 covers 8 bases. Germline CDR1 and CDR2: SGHDN and FVKESK. The CDR3 loop spans 13 amino acids. The V and J ends lost 4 bases and 8 bases, in that order; junction bases with no gene match: 6. CDR3 protein: CASSPGGVQGYTF. CDR3 DNA sequence: TGTGCCAGCAGCCCAGGGGGCGTGCAGGGCTACACCTTC.

This chain links TRBV7-2 with TRBJ2-5; no clear D gene. The J call is uncertain, as TRBJ2-7 better fits the DNA end. Looked up from germline, CDR1 is SGHTA and CDR2 is FQGNSA. CDR3 length equals 15 residues. The CDR3 loop reads CASSPTSAEFYEQYF. CDR3 bases: TGTGCCAGCAGCCCAACGTCCGCTGAGTTCTACGAGCAGTACTTC.

A single count supports this clone. V usage is TRBV7-6 and J usage is TRBJ1-2, with D hard to call. CDR1 SGHVS and CDR2 FNYEAQ come from the germline V gene. Trimming left V 1 base short and J 3 bases short, with 6 bases between. The CDR3 spans 13 residues. Written as DNA, the CDR3 is TGTGCCAGCAGCTTAGGTGGTGACTATGGCTACACCTTC. It specifies CASSLGGDYGYTF.

CDR3 bases: TGTGCCAGCAGCTTAGGTCCACGGGCTTTCTTT. It specifies CASSLGPRAFF. The rearrangement joins TRBV7-2 to TRBJ1-1; D is undetermined. Germline V gene sequence: CDR1 SGHTA, CDR2 FQGNSA. V lost 1 base and J lost 11, with 8 bases in between. The CDR3 length is 11 residues.

The chain uses TRBV19 and TRBJ2-2; 8 nucleotides align to TRBD2. Germline assignment: CDR1 LNHDA and CDR2 SQIVND (reference sequence). V lost 6 bases and J lost 5; bases outside the gene matches: 11. The CDR3 extends over 16 amino acids. The CDR3 nucleotides are TGTGCCAGTAGCATCACCCCGGGAGGGCCGACCGGGGAGCTGTTTTTT. This encodes CASSITPGGPTGELFF. Supplemented by reference TRBV19 and TRBJ2-2, the full variable domain reads DGGITQSPKYLFRKEGQNVTLSCEQNLNHDAMYWYRQDPGQGLRLIYYSQIVNDFQKGDIAEGYSVSREKKESFPLTVTSAQKNPTAFYLCASSITPGGPTGELFFGEGSRLTVL.

The table lists this clone with a few counts. This rearrangement joins TRBV19 to TRBJ2-3; D is unresolved. This CDR3 is built from 13 residues. Deletions cut 9 bases from V and 7 bases from J, with 17 bases between. The V gene's germline CDR1 is LNHDA and CDR2 SQIVND (reference sequence). CDR3: CASGPRSRNTQYF. CDR3 in DNA: TGTGCCAGCGGGCCGAGGAGCCGAAATACGCAGTATTTT.

The chain joins TRBV28 to TRBJ1-1; 7 nucleotides agree with TRBD1. This CDR3 comprises 11 residues. Unmatched junction bases numbered 4, after V lost 3 bases and J lost 12 bases. The germline V gene has CDR1 MDHEN and CDR2 SYDVKM. CDR3: CASSFTGETFF. The CDR3 nucleotides are TGTGCCAGCAGTTTCACAGGGGAAACTTTCTTT.

This sequence joins TRBV6-1 and TRBJ1-5; a possible D gene is TRBD1 (5 bases). The germline V gene encodes CDR1 MNHNS and CDR2 SASEGT. The V end was cut by 7 bases, the J end by 1 base, with 11 bases between. The CDR3 has 14 residues. CDR3 region: CASTGIGSNQPQHF. DNA of the CDR3: TGTGCCAGCACAGGGATAGGGAGCAATCAGCCCCAGCATTTT.

The chain carries TRBV28 and TRBJ1-1; D is possibly TRBD1 (5 bases). The CDR3 sequence is 14 residues long. CDR1 MDHEN and CDR2 SYDVKM come from the germline V gene. Trimming took off 6 bases at V and 5 bases at J, with 16 bases between the two ends. The CDR3 protein is CASRPPGYGTEAFF. In DNA form, the CDR3 reads TGTGCCAGCAGACCCCCAGGGTATGGGACTGAAGCTTTCTTT.

The V and J genes are TRBV5-1 and TRBJ2-7, with 7 bases that match TRBD1. The CDR3 length is 15 residues. With 6 bases clipped from V and 2 bases from J, the junction kept 11 bases outside the gene matches. Germline lookup yields CDR1 SGHRS and CDR2 YFSETQ. CDR3 amino acids: CASKLGRQGPYEQYF. The CDR3 DNA reads TGCGCCAGCAAACTGGGTAGACAGGGCCCCTACGAGCAGTACTTC.

The chain joins TRBV21-1 to TRBJ1-1. TRBV21-1 is a recognized pseudogene. The CDR3 has 15 amino acids. The CDR3, as DNA: TGTGCCAGCAGCCGTCGATTCGGGGGAAGCGCTGAAGCTTTCTTT. It encodes CASSRRFGGSAEAFF.

V usage is TRBV2 and J usage is TRBJ1-5; D is unresolved. The CDR3 covers 15 residues. Trimming removed 0 bases at V and 1 base at J, with 7 bases between. Per germline, CDR1 SNHLY and CDR2 FYNNEI. The CDR3 loop reads CASSEASGSNQPQHF. The CDR3 nucleotides read TGTGCCAGCAGTGAAGCGTCCGGGAGCAATCAGCCCCAGCATTTT.

V and J are TRBV7-9 and TRBJ1-1; D is uncertain. V was trimmed by 4 bases and J by 1 base, leaving 13 bases between them. The CDR3 runs 15 residues. From germline, CDR1 is SEHNR and CDR2 FQNEAQ (reference sequence). The CDR3 loop is CASSSRIRKNTEAFF. DNA of the CDR3: TGTGCCAGCAGCTCCCGAATCCGGAAGAACACTGAAGCTTTCTTT. The full variable domain, rest sourced from reference TRBV7-9 and TRBJ1-1, is DTGVSQNPRHKITKRGQNVTFRCDPISEHNRLYWYRQTLGQGPEFLTYFQNEAQLEKSRLLSDRFSAERPKGSFSTLEIQRTEQGDSAMYLCASSSRIRKNTEAFFGQGTRLTVV.

The chain employs TRBV6-1 and TRBJ1-1, with 7 positions matching TRBD1. The CDR3 contains 17 residues. Trimming cost V 3 bases and J 2 bases; bases outside gene matches: 12. Germline V lookup: CDR1 MNHNS, CDR2 SASEGT. The CDR3 DNA reads TGTGCCAGCAGTGATACTAGGAGGGGGCTCTCAAACACTGAAGCTTTCTTT. Translating it yields CASSDTRRGLSNTEAFF.

The CDR3 loop reads CATSRAMFPNEQFF. The CDR3 nucleotides read TGTGCCACCAGCAGAGCGATGTTTCCCAATGAGCAGTTCTTC. This chain joins TRBV15 and TRBJ2-1, with no clear D. The CDR3 is 14 residues long. Germline V CDR1 and CDR2: LNHNV, YYDKDF (reference sequence). V shed 1 base and J shed 6 bases, with 10 bases lying between them.